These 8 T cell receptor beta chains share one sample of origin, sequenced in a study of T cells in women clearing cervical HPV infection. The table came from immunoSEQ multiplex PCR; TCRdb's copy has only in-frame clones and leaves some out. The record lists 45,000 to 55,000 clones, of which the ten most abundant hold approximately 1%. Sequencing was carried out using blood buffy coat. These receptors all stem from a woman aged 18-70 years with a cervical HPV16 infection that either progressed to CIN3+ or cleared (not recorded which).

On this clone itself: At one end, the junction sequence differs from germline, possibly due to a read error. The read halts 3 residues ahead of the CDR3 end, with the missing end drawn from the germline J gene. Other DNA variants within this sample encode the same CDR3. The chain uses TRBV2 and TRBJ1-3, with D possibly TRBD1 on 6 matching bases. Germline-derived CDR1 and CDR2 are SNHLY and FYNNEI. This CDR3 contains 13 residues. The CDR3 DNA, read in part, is TGTGCCAGCAGAGGGACACTCGGAAACACT. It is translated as CASRGTLGNT. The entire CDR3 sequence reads CASRGTLGNTIYF.

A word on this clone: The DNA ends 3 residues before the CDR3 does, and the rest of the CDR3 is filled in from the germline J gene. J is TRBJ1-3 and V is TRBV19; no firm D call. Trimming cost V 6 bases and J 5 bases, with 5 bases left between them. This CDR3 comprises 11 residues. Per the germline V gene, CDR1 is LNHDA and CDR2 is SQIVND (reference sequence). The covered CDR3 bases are TGTGCCAGTAGACACAGAAACACC. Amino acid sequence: CASRHRNT. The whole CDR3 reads CASRHRNTIYF.

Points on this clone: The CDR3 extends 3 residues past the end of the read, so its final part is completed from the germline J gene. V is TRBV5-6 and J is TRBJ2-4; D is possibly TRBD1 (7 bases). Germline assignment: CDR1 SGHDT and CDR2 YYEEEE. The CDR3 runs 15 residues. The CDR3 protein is CASSLGGTVNYGQYF. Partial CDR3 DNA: TGTGCCAGCAGCTTAGGAGGGACAGTTAACTATGGT.

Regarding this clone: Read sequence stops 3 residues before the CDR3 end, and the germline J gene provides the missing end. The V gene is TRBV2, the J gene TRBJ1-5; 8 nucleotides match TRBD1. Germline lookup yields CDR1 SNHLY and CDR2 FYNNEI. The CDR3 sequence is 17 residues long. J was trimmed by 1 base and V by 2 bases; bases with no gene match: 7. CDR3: CASSEPPHRGSNQPQHF. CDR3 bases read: TGTGCCAGCAGTGAACCACCGCACAGGGGGAGCAATCAGCCC.

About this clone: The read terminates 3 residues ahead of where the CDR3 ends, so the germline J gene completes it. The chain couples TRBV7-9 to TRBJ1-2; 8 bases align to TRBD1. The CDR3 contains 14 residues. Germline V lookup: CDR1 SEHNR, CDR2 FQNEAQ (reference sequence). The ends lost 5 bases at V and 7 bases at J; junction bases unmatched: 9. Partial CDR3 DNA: TGTGCCAGCAGCCTGAGCAGAACAGGGGGTGGC. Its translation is CASSLSRTGGG. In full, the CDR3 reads CASSLSRTGGGYTF.

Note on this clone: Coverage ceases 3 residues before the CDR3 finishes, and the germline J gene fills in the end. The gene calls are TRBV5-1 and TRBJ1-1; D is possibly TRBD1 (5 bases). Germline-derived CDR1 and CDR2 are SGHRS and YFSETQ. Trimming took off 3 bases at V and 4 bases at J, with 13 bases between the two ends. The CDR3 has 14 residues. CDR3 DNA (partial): TGCGCCAGCAGCTCTGGGGGGTTGGGCACTGAA. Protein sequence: CASSSGGLGTE. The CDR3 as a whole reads CASSSGGLGTEAFF.

The CDR3 protein is CASSSRGEGNSPLFF. Partial CDR3 DNA: TGCGCCAGCAGCTCCAGGGGAGAGGGTAATTCACCA. The chain is built from TRBV5-1 and TRBJ1-4; weak D call: TRBD1 (6 bases). The DNA ends 3 residues before the CDR3 does, and the rest of the CDR3 is filled in from the germline J gene. The V gene's germline CDR1 is SGHRS and CDR2 YFSETQ. This CDR3 is 15 amino acids long.

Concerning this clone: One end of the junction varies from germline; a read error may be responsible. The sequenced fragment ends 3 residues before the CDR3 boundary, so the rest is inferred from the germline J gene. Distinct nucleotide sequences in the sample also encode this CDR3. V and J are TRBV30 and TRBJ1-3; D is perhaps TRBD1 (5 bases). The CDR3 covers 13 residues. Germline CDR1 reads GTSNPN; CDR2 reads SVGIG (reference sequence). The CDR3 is CAWGRGSGNTIYF. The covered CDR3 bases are TGTGCCTGGGGTAGGGGTTCTGGAAACACA.